The clone carrying this T cell receptor (beta chain) was counted only a few times. Its target is unknown. V lost 1 base and J lost 1, with 5 bases in between. CDR1 SGHNT and CDR2 YYREEE come from the germline V gene (reference sequence). The CDR3 has 13 residues. The data belong to a study of cytomegalovirus exposure and HLA in healthy donors. Study overall: The same platform as the approximately 670 first-cohort repertoires was used for the 130 or so validation repertoires, a later analysis reported.

Study-wide results and limits: First-cohort TCR clusters tended to co-occur in the approximately 110 validation repertoires, a later analysis found. In vitro data verified three CMV-associated chains as specific for CMV antigens. The authors enumerated roughly 180 TCR beta chains as linked to cytomegalovirus.

TCRdb's table, derived via immunoSEQ multiplex PCR, lists solely in-frame clones and lacks some. The repertoire holds about 280,000 clones, with over 75% as singletons. The receptor was derived from a woman between 18 and 29 years old in good health and CMV-seronegative. The gene calls are TRBV5-4 and TRBJ2-5; D is unclear. The sample was PBMCs. CDR3 nucleotides: TGTGCCAGCAGCTTGAGCATCCAAGAGACCCAGTACTTC. Its translation is CASSLSIQETQYF.